Listed below are T cell receptor beta chains from one sample, sequenced in a study of regulatory T cells in long-lasting Graves disease. TCRdb used MiXCR to reprocess the multiplex PCR reads, holding one entry per CDR3 protein. The sample lists 400,000 to 550,000 distinct CDR3 sequences, more than 12% occurring once. Separately, the same data were catalogued under a study of T cells in Graves' hyperthyroidism and ophthalmopathy.

The sequenced sample was peripheral blood mononuclear cells (PBMCs), obtained at new diagnosis, from a patient treated with antithyroid drugs. The receptors shown here come from a woman in her 30s with Graves disease. Both conserved end residues are part of each CDR3. Each record gives: CDR3 length, V gene, J gene, clone size, D gene, CDR3 protein, CDR3 DNA. The D gene is left open where the match is weak. Expanded clones get a size class; other rows say once, few or many, or leave the size out.

14	TRBV6-5	TRBJ1-3	few	-	CASSYSGSGNTIYF	TGTGCCAGCAGTTACTCCGGCTCTGGAAACACCATATATTTT
12	TRBV10-3	TRBJ2-1	many	-	CAISNEGNEQFF	TGTGCCATCAGTAACGAAGGCAATGAGCAGTTCTTC
15	TRBV20-1	TRBJ2-7	few	-	CSAPPAGPHTYEQYF	TGCAGTGCTCCCCCGGCCGGACCTCATACCTACGAGCAGTACTTC
13	TRBV19	TRBJ2-3	-	-	CASSWDGTDTQYF	TGTGCCAGTAGTTGGGACGGCACAGATACGCAGTATTTT
14	TRBV16	TRBJ1-2	few	-	CASSLNPPGFGYTF	TGTGCCAGCAGCCTCAATCCCCCCGGGTTCGGCTACACCTTC
14	TRBV28	TRBJ2-1	-	TRBD1	CASRPPPGGNEQFF	TGTGCCAGCAGACCCCCCCCAGGGGGTAATGAGCAGTTCTTC
14	TRBV18	TRBJ2-5	many	-	CASSPMEQRMTQYF	TGTGCCAGCTCACCAATGGAACAGCGCATGACCCAGTACTTC
18	TRBV5-4	TRBJ2-1	few	-	CASSLVRLGLPRGNEQFF	TGTGCCAGCAGCTTGGTGAGGCTGGGCCTCCCACGAGGCAATGAGCAGTTCTTC
15	TRBV7-3	TRBJ2-2	few	-	CASSLTWGVTGELFF	TGTGCCAGCAGCTTAACGTGGGGGGTCACCGGGGAGCTGTTTTTT
16	TRBV9	TRBJ2-2	many	-	CASSVVGVSNTGELFF	TGTGCCAGCAGCGTAGTGGGGGTATCGAACACCGGGGAGCTGTTTTTT
16	TRBV28	TRBJ2-5	many	-	CASSFPTNRNQETQYF	TGTGCCAGCAGTTTTCCAACCAACCGGAACCAAGAGACCCAGTACTTC
16	TRBV29-1	TRBJ2-3	many	TRBD2	CSVEGTSGRSTDTQYF	TGCAGCGTTGAAGGGACTAGCGGGAGGAGCACAGATACGCAGTATTTT
18	TRBV19	TRBJ2-5	few	TRBD2	CASRGRREASGWRETQYF	TGTGCCAGTCGAGGGCGACGGGAGGCGTCCGGTTGGCGAGAGACCCAGTACTTC
15	TRBV2	TRBJ2-1	many	TRBD2	CASSKGREGRHEQFF	TGTGCCAGCAGTAAAGGGCGGGAGGGGAGACATGAGCAGTTCTTC